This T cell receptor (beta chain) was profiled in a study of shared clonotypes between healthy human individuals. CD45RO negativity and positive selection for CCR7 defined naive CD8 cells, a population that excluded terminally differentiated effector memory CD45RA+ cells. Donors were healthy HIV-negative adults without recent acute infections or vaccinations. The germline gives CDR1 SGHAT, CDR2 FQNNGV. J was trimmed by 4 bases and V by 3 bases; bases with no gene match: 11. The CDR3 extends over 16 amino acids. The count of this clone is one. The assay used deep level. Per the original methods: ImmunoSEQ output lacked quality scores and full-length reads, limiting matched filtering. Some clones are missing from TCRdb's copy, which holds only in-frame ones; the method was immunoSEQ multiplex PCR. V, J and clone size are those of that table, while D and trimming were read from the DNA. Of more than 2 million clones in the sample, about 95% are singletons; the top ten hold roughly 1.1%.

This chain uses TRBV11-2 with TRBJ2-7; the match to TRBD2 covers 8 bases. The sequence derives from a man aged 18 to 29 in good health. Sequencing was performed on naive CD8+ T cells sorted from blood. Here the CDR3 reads CASSFLTGGFLYEQYF. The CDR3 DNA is TGTGCCAGCAGCTTCCTTACGGGGGGGTTTTTGTACGAGCAGTACTTC. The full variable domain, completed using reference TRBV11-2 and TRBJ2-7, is EAGVAQSPRYKIIEKRQSVAFWCNPISGHATLYWYQQILGQGPKLLIQFQNNGVVDDSQLPKDRFSAERLKGVDSTLKIQPAKLEDSAVYLCASSFLTGGFLYEQYFGPGTRLTVT.